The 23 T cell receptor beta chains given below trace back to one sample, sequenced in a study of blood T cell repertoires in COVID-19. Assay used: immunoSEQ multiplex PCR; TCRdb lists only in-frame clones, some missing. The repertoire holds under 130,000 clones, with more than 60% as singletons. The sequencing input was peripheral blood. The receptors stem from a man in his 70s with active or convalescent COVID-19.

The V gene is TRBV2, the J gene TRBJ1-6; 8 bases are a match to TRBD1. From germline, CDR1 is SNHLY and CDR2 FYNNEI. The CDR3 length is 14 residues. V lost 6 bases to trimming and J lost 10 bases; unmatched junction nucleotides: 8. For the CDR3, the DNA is TGTGCCAGCAGGGAAACGACAGGGGCCTCACCCCTCCACTTT. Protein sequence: CASRETTGASPLHF.

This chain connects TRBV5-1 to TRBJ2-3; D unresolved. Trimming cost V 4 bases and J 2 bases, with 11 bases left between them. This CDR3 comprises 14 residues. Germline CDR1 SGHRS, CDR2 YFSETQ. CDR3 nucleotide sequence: TGCGCCAGCAGCCCGGTCGATCTCACAGATACGCAGTATTTT. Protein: CASSPVDLTDTQYF. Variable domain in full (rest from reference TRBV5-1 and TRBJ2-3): KAGVTQTPRYLIKTRGQQVTLSCSPISGHRSVSWYQQTPGQGLQFLFEYFSETQRNKGNFPGRFSGRQFSNSRSEMNVSTLELGDSALYLCASSPVDLTDTQYFGPGTRLTVL.

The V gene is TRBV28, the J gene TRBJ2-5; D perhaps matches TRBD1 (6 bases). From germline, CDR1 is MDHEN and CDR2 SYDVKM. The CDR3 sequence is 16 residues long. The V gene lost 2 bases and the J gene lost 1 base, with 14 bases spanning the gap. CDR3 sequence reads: CASSLNPGAGQETQYF. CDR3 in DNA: TGTGCCAGCAGTTTAAACCCAGGGGCCGGCCAAGAGACCCAGTACTTC. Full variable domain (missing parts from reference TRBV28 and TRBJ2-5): DVKVTQSSRYLVKRTGEKVFLECVQDMDHENMFWYRQDPGLGLRLIYFSYDVKMKEKGDIPEGYSVSREKKERFSLILESASTNQTSMYLCASSLNPGAGQETQYFGPGTRLLVL.

The CDR3 sequence is CASSFSGRTGETQYF. CDR3 DNA: TGTGCCAGCAGTTTTAGCGGGAGAACTGGGGAGACCCAGTACTTC. This chain joins TRBV2 and TRBJ2-5, with 9 bases lining up with TRBD2. V gave up 5 bases and J gave up 5 bases; unmatched junction bases: 9. CDR1 and CDR2 from the germline V gene are SNHLY and FYNNEI. This CDR3 is 15 amino acids long.

The chain's CDR3 is CASSQGDRGLKGYTF. The CDR3 bases are TGTGCCAGCAGCCAAGGCGACAGGGGATTGAAAGGCTACACCTTC. This rearrangement joins TRBV3-1 (or the pseudogene TRBV3-2) to TRBJ1-2; 8 bases are a match to TRBD1. CDR3 length: 15 amino acids. V lost 1 base, J lost 8 bases, and 9 bases stayed unmatched. Germline-derived CDR1 and CDR2 are LGHDT and YNNKEL (reference sequence).

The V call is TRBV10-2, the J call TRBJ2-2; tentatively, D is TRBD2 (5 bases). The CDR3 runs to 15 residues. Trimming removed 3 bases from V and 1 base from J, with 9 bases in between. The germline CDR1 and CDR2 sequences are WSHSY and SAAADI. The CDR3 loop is CASSDLGGNTGELFF. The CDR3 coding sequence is TGCGCCAGCAGTGATCTAGGAGGGAACACCGGGGAGCTGTTTTTT.

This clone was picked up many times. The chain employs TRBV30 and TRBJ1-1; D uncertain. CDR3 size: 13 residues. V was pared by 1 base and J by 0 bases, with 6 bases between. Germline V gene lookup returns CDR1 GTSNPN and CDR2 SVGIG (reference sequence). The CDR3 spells CAWSGYMNTEAFF. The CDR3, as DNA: TGTGCCTGGAGTGGGTACATGAACACTGAAGCTTTCTTT.

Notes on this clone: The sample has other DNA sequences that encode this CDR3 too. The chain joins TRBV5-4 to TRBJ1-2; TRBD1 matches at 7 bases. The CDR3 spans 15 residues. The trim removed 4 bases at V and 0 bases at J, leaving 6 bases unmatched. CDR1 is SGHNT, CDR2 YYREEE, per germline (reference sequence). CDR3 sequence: CASSTRTGPNYGYTF. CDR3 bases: TGTGCCAGCAGCACCCGGACAGGCCCTAACTATGGCTACACCTTC.

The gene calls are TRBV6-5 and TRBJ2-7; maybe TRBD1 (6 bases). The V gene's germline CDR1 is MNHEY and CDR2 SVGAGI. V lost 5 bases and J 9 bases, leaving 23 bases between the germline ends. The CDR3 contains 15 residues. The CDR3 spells CASSPSLGQGTMQYF. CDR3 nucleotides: TGTGCCAGCAGTCCGTCTTTGGGACAAGGTACGATGCAGTACTTC.

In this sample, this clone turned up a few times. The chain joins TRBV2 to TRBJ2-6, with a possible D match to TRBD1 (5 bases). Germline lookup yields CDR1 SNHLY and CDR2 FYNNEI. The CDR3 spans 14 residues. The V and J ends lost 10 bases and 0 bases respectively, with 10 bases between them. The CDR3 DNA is TGTGCCACAAGACAGAGCTCTGGGGCCAACGTCCTGACTTTC. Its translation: CATRQSSGANVLTF.

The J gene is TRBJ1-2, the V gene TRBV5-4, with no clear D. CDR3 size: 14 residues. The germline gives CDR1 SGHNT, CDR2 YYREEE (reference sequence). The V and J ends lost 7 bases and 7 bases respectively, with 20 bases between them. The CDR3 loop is CASSSGRPSGGYTF. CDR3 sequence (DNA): TGTGCCAGCTCCTCCGGGAGACCCTCTGGTGGCTACACCTTC. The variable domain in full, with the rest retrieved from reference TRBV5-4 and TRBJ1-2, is ETGVTQSPTHLIKTRGQQVTLRCSSQSGHNTVSWYQQALGQGPQFIFQYYREEENGRGNFPPRFSGLQFPNYSSELNVNALELDDSALYLCASSSGRPSGGYTFGSGTRLTVV.

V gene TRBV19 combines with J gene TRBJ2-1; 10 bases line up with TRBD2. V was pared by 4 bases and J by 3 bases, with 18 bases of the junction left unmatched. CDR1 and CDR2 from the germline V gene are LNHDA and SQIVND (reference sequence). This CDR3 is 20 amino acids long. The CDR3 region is CASSTPLAGGLGGVYNEQFF. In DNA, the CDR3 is TGTGCCAGTAGTACCCCCTTAGCGGGAGGATTAGGTGGGGTCTACAATGAGCAGTTCTTC.

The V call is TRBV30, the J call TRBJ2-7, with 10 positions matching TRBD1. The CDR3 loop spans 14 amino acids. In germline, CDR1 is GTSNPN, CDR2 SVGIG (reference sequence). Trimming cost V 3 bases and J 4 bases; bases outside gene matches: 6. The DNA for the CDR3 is TGTGCCTGGAGCGGGCAGGGACAGGGGTACGAGCAGTACTTC. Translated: CAWSGQGQGYEQYF.

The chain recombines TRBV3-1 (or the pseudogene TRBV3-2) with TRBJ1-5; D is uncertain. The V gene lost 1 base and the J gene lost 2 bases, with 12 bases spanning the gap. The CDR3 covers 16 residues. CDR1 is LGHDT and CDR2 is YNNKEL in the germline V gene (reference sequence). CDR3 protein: CASSQGVSVGNQPQHF. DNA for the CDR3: TGTGCCAGCAGCCAAGGTGTCAGCGTGGGCAATCAGCCCCAGCATTTT.

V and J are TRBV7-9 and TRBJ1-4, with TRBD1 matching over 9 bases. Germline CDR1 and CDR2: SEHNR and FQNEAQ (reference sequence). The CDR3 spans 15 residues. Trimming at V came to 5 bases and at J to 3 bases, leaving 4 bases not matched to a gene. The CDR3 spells CASSLQGAANEKLFF. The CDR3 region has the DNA TGTGCCAGCAGCCTACAGGGGGCTGCTAATGAAAAACTGTTTTTT.

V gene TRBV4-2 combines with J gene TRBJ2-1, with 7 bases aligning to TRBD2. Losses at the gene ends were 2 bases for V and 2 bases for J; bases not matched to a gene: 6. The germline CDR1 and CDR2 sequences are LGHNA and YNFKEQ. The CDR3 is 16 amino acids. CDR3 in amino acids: CASSQPVGGAYNEQFF. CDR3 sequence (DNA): TGTGCCAGCAGCCAACCCGTTGGGGGGGCCTACAATGAGCAGTTCTTC.

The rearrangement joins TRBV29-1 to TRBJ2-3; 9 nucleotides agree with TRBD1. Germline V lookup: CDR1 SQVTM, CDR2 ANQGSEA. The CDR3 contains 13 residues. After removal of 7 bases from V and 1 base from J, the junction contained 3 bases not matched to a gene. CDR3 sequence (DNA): TGCAGCGCACGACAGGGGGGCACAGATACGCAGTATTTT. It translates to CSARQGGTDTQYF.

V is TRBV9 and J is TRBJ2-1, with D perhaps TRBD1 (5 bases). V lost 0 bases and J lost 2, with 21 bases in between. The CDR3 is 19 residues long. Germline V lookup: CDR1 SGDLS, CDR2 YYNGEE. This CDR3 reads CASSVEKGNGNTAYNEQFF. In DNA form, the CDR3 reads TGTGCCAGCAGCGTAGAAAAGGGGAACGGTAACACGGCCTACAATGAGCAGTTCTTC.

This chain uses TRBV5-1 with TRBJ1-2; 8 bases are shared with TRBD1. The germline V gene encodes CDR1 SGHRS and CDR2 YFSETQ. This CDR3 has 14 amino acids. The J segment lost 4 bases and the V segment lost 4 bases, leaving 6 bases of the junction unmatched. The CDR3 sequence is CASSPRTGRYGYTF. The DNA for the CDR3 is TGCGCCAGCAGCCCCCGGACAGGGCGCTATGGCTACACCTTC.

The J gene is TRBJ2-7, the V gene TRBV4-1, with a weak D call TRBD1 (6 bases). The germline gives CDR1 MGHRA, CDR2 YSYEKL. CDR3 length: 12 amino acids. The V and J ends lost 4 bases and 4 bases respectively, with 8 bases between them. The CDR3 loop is CASSPGQYEQYF. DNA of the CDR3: TGCGCCAGCAGCCCCGGACAGTACGAGCAGTACTTC.

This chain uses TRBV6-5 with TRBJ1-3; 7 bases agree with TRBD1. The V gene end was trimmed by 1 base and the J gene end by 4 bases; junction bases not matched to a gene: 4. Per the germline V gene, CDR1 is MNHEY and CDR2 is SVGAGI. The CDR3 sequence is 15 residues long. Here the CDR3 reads CASSYLTGPGNTIYF. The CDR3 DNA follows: TGTGCCAGCAGTTACTTGACAGGGCCCGGAAACACCATATATTTT.

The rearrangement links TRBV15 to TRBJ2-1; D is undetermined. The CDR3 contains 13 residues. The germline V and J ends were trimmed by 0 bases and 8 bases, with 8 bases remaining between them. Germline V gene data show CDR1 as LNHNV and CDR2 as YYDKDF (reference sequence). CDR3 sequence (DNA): TGTGCCACCAGCAGAGATCCAGGTTATGAGCAGTTCTTC. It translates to CATSRDPGYEQFF.

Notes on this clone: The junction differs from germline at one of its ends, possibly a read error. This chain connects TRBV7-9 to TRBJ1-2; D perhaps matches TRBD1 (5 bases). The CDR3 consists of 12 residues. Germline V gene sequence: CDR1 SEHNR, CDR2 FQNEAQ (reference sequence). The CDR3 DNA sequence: TGTGCCAGCAGCTTAGACAGGCCAAGCTACTCCTTC. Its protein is CASSLDRPSYSF.